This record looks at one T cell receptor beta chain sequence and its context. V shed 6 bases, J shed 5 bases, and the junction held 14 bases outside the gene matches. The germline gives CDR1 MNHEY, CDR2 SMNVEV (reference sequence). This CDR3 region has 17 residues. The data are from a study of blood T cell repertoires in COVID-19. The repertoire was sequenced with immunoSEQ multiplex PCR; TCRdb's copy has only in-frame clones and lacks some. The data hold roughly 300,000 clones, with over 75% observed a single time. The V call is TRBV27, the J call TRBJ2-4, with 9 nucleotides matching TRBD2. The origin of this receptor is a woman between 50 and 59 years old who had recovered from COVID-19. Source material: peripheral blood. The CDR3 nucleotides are TGTGCCAGCAGACGGGGATTGACTAGCGGCCTGGAAAACATTCAGTACTTC. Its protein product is CASRRGLTSGLENIQYF.